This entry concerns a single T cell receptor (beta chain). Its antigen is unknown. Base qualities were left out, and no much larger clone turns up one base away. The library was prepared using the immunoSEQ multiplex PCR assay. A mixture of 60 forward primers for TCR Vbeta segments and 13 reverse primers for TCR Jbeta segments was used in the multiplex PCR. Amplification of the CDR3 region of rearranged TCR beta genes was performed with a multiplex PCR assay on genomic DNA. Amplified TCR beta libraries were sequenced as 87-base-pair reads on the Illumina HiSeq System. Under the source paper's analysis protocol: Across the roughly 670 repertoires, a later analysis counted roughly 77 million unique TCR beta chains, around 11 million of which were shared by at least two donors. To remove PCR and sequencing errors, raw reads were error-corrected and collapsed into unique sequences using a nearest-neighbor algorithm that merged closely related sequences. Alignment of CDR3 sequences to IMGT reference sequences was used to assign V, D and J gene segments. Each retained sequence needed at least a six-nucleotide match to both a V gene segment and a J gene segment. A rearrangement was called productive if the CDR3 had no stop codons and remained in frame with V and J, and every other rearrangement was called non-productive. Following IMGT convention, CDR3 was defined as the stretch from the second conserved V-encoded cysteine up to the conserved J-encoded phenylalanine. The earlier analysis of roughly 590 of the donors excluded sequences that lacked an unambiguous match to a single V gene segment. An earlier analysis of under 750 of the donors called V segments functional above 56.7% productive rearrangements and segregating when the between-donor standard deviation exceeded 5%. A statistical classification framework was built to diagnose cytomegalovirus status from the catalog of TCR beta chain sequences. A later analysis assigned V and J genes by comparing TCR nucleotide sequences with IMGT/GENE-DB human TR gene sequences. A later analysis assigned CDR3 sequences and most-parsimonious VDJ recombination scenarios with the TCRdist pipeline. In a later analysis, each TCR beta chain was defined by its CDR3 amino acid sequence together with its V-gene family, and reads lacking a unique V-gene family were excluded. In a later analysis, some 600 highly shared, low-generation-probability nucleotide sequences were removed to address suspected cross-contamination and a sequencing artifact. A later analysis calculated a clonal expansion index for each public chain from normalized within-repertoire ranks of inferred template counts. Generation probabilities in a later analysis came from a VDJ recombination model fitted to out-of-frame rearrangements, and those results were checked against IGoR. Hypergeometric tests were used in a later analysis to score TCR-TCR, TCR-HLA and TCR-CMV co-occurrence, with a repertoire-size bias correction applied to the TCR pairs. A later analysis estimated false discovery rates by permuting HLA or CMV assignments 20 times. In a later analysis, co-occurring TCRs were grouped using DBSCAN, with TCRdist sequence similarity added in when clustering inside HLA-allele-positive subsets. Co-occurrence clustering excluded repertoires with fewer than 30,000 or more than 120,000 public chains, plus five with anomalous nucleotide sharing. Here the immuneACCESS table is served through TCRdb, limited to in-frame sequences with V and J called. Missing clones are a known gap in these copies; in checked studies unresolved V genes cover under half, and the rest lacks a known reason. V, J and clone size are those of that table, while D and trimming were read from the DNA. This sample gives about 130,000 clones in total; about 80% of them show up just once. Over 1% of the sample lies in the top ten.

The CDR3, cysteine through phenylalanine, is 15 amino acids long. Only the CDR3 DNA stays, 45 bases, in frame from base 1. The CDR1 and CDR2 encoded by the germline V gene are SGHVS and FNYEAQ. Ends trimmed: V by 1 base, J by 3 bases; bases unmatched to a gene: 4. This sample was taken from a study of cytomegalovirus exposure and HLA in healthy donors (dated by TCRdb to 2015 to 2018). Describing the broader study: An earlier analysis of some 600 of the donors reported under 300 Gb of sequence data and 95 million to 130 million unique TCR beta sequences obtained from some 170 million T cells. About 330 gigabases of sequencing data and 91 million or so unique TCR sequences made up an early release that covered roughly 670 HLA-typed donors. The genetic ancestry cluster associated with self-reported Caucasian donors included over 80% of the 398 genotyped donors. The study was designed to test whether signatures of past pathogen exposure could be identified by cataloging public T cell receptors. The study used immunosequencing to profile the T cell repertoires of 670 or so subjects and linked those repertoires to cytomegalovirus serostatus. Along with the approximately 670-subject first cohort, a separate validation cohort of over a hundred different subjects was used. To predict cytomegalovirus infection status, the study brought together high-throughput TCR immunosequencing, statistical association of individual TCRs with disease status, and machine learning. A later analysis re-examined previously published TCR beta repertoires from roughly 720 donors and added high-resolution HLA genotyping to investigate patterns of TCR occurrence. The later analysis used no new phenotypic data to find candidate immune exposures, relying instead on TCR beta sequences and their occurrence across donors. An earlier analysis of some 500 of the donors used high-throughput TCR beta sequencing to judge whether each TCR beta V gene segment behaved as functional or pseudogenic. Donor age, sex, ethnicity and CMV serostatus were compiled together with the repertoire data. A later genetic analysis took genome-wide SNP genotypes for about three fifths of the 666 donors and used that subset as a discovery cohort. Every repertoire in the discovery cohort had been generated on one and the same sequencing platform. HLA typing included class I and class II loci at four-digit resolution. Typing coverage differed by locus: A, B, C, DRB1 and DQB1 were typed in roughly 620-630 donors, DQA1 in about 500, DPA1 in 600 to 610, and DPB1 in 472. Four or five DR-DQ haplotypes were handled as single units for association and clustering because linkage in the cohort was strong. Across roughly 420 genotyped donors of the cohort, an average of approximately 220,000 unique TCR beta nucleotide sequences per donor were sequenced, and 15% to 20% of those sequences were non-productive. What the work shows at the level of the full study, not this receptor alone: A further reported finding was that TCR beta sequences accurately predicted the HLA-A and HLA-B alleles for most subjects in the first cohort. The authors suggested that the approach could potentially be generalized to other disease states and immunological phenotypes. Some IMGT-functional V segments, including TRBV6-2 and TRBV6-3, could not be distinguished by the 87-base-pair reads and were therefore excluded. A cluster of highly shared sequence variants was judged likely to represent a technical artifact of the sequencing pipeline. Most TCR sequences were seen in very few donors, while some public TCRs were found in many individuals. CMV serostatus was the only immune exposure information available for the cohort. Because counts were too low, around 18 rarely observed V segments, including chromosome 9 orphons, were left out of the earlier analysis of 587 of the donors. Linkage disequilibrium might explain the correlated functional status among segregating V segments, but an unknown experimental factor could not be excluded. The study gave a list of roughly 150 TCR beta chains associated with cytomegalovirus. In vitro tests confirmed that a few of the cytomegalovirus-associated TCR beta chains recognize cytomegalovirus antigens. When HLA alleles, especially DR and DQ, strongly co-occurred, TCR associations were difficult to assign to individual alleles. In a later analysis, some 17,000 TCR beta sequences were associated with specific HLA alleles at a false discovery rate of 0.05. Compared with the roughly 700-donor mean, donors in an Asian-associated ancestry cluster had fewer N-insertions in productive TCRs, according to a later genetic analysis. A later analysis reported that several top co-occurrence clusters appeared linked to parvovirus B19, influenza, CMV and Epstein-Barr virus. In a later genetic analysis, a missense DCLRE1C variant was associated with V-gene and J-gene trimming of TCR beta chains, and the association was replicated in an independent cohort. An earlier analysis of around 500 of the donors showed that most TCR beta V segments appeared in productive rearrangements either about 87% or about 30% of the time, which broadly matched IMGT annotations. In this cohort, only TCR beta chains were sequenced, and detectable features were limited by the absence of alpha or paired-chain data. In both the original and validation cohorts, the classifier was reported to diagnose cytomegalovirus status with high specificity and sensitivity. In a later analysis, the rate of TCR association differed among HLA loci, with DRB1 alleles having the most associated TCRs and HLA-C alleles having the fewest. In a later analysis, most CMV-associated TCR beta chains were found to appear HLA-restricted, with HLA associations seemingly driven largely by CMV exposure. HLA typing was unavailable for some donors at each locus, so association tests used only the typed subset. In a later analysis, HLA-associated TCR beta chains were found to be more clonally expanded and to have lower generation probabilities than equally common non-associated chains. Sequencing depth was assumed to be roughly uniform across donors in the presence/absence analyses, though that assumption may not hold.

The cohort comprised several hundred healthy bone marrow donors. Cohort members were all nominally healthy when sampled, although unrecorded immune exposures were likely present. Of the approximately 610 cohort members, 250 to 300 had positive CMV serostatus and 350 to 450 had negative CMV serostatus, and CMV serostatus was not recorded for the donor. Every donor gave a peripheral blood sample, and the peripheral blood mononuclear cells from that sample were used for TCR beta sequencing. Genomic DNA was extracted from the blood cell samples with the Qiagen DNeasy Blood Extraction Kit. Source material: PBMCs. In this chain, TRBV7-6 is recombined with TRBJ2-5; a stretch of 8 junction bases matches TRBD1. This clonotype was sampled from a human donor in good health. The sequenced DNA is TGTGCCAGCAGCTTAGGACAGACAGGGGAAGAGACCCAGTACTTC. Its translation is CASSLGQTGEETQYF.